Below, 24 T cell receptor beta chains from the same sample are listed, as sequenced in a study of OX40 agonist ivuxolimab in advanced cancers. TCRdb's copy holds only in-frame clones and misses some; the assay was immunoSEQ multiplex PCR. Of about 140,000 clones in the sample, about 93% were seen once. The sequencing used CD4+ or CD8+ T cells sorted from blood, collected in a trial of the OX40 agonist ivuxolimab. The receptors originated from an adult with an advanced solid tumor such as melanoma, head and neck, liver or kidney cancer.

The CDR3 reads CASSLTGIYYEQYF. The DNA for the CDR3 is TGTGCCAGCAGCTTAACAGGGATTTACTACGAGCAGTACTTC. The V call is TRBV5-6, the J call TRBJ2-7; a possible D gene is TRBD1 (6 bases). Germline CDR1 SGHDT, CDR2 YYEEEE. Trimming left V 2 bases short and J 3 bases short, with 12 bases between. The length of the CDR3 is 14 residues.

V usage is TRBV19 and J usage is TRBJ2-7, with D possibly called TRBD1 or TRBD2 (5 bases each). Trimming cost V 3 bases and J 4 bases, with 16 bases left between them. Germline V CDR1 and CDR2: LNHDA, SQIVND (reference sequence). CDR3 length equals 15 residues. In nucleotides, the CDR3 is TGTGCCAGTAGTATTCTGCATGGGGGAATATACGAGCAGTACTTC. This sequence encodes CASSILHGGIYEQYF. Drawing the rest from reference TRBV19 and TRBJ2-7, the complete variable domain is DGGITQSPKYLFRKEGQNVTLSCEQNLNHDAMYWYRQDPGQGLRLIYYSQIVNDFQKGDIAEGYSVSREKKESFPLTVTSAQKNPTAFYLCASSILHGGIYEQYFGPGTRLTVT.

The chain combines TRBV7-3 with TRBJ2-5; D gene ambiguous. The CDR3 has 12 residues. Trimming pared 5 bases from V and 5 bases from J, leaving 9 bases between. The germline V gene encodes CDR1 SGHTA and CDR2 FQGTGA. CDR3 amino acids: CASSPRAETQYF. As DNA, the CDR3 is TGTGCCAGCAGCCCAAGGGCCGAGACCCAGTACTTC.

The chain links TRBV4-2 to TRBJ2-3; perhaps D is TRBD1 or TRBD2 (5 bases each). Germline CDR1 reads LGHNA; CDR2 reads YNFKEQ. Trimming stripped 1 base from V and 2 bases from J, with 13 bases between. The CDR3 is 16 amino acids. The CDR3 DNA is TGTGCCAGCAGCCAAGTTTGGGGACCTAACACAGATACGCAGTATTTT. Translation: CASSQVWGPNTDTQYF.

The V and J genes are TRBV7-6 and TRBJ1-1, with D unresolved. Germline V gene data show CDR1 as SGHVS and CDR2 as FNYEAQ. The CDR3 has 15 residues. Trimming took 6 bases from V and 1 from J, leaving 15 bases between them. The CDR3 DNA follows: TGTGCCAGCAGTGTTGAGCCCCTTGAGAACACTGAAGCTTTCTTT. Amino acid sequence: CASSVEPLENTEAFF.

CDR3 nucleotide sequence: TGTGCCAGCAGCCCCGAGCCGGGACAGGGAAGAAACACCATATATTTT. Translated, it gives CASSPEPGQGRNTIYF. This chain connects TRBV9 to TRBJ1-3, with 9 bases fitting TRBD1. Germline CDR1 reads SGDLS; CDR2 reads YYNGEE. The CDR3 sequence is 16 residues long. J was trimmed by 5 bases and V by 4 bases; bases with no gene match: 10.

The rearrangement joins TRBV4-1 to TRBJ2-2; tentatively, D is TRBD1 (5 bases). Trimming pared 1 base from V and 7 bases from J, leaving 7 bases between. The CDR3 consists of 13 residues. From germline, CDR1 is MGHRA and CDR2 YSYEKL. The CDR3 sequence is CASSQGQGGELFF. CDR3 sequence (DNA): TGCGCCAGCAGCCAAGGCCAGGGCGGGGAGCTGTTTTTT.

V is TRBV7-9 and J is TRBJ1-2; 7 bases line up with TRBD1. The CDR3 contains 13 residues. The germline V gene encodes CDR1 SEHNR and CDR2 FQNEAQ (reference sequence). V lost 5 bases and J lost 5; bases outside the gene matches: 5. CDR3 sequence (DNA): TGTGCCAGCAGCCCCGGGACAGTTTATGGCTACACCTTC. As protein: CASSPGTVYGYTF.

The chain recombines TRBV18 with TRBJ1-1, with D possibly matching TRBD1 (5 bases). V gave up 5 bases and J gave up 2 bases, with 12 bases separating them. In germline, CDR1 is KGHSH, CDR2 LQKENI. The CDR3 is made up of 14 amino acids. In DNA, the CDR3 is TGTGCCAGCTCAACGACAGTAAGAAACACTGAAGCTTTCTTT. It yields the protein CASSTTVRNTEAFF.

This clone was picked up one time. This chain joins TRBV7-3 and TRBJ2-2; a weak D match, TRBD2 (5 bases). There are 15 residues in the CDR3. The germline CDR1 and CDR2 sequences are SGHTA and FQGTGA. Trimming took 2 bases from V and 1 from J, leaving 8 bases between them. Here the CDR3 reads CASSLFGKNTGELFF. For the CDR3, the DNA is TGTGCCAGCAGCTTATTCGGGAAGAACACCGGGGAGCTGTTTTTT.

This clone was seen only a few times. V is TRBV4-3 and J is TRBJ1-6; D is unresolved. V lost 5 bases and J lost 6, with 11 bases in between. There are 14 residues in the CDR3. Germline loops: CDR1 LGHNA, CDR2 YSLEER. The CDR3 spells CASSAFGPNSPLHF. The CDR3 bases are TGCGCCAGCAGCGCCTTTGGTCCTAATTCACCCCTCCACTTT.

The rearrangement joins TRBV5-1 to TRBJ1-4; TRBD1 agrees at 8 bases. The CDR3 spans 14 residues. The trim removed 5 bases at V and 3 bases at J, leaving 3 bases unmatched. Germline V gives CDR1 SGHRS, CDR2 YFSETQ. In DNA form, the CDR3 reads TGCGCCAGCAGGACAGGGGTGGCTAATGAAAAACTGTTTTTT. This sequence encodes CASRTGVANEKLFF.

The rearrangement links TRBV5-4 to TRBJ2-5; TRBD2 matches at 8 bases. This CDR3 contains 14 residues. CDR1 and CDR2 from the germline V gene are SGHNT and YYREEE (reference sequence). With 7 bases clipped from V and 1 base from J, the junction kept 6 bases outside the gene matches. The CDR3 DNA reads as TGTGCCAGCGCTCGGGGGGGATTCCAAGAGACCCAGTACTTC. It codes for CASARGGFQETQYF.

The rearrangement links TRBV25-1 to TRBJ1-4; no firm D call. V lost 2 bases and J lost 3, with 10 bases in between. Per germline, CDR1 MGHDK and CDR2 SYGVNS. The CDR3 runs to 15 residues. The DNA of the CDR3 is TGTGCCAGCAGTGAAGGTCGCGTCTCTAATGAAAAACTGTTTTTT. Residues: CASSEGRVSNEKLFF.

This sequence joins TRBV4-3 and TRBJ1-1; D gene unclear. With 0 bases removed from V and 1 base from J, the gap between germline ends came to 15 bases. From germline, CDR1 is LGHNA and CDR2 YSLEER. This CDR3 is 17 amino acids long. DNA of the CDR3: TGCGCCAGCAGCCAAGATTTGAAATGGGTAGAGAACACTGAAGCTTTCTTT. Amino acid sequence: CASSQDLKWVENTEAFF.

There are a few counts of this clone. The chain employs TRBV2 and TRBJ2-7; 7 nucleotides match TRBD2. There are 13 residues in the CDR3. Germline V gene data show CDR1 as SNHLY and CDR2 as FYNNEI. The trim removed 4 bases at V and 1 base at J, leaving 1 base unmatched. CDR3 nucleotides: TGTGCCAGCAGTGTTAGCGGGTCCTACGAGCAGTACTTC. Protein: CASSVSGSYEQYF.

V usage is TRBV6-1 and J usage is TRBJ1-2; 8 bases agree with TRBD1. Germline V CDR1 and CDR2: MNHNS, SASEGT. Unmatched junction bases numbered 6, after V lost 5 bases and J lost 7 bases. CDR3 length: 13 residues. The DNA of the CDR3 is TGTGCCAGCAGTCAGCAGACAGGGGTTGGCTACACCTTC. Translated, it gives CASSQQTGVGYTF.

The rearrangement joins TRBV7-9 to TRBJ2-1; a weak D match, TRBD2 (5 bases). Trimming took 5 bases from V and 9 from J, leaving 11 bases between them. The CDR3 sequence is 12 residues long. Germline V lookup: CDR1 SEHNR, CDR2 FQNEAQ (reference sequence). DNA of the CDR3: TGTGCCAGCAGCCGAGTAGGGAGTGAGCAGTTCTTC. Translated: CASSRVGSEQFF.

In its sample, this clone was seen once. The CDR3 sequence is CASSLVGGLTNEQYF. CDR3 DNA: TGTGCCAGCAGTTTAGTGGGAGGGCTGACTAACGAGCAGTACTTC. The V gene is TRBV28, the J gene TRBJ2-7; TRBD2 aligns across 7 bases. Trimming at V came to 2 bases and at J to 5 bases, leaving 9 bases not matched to a gene. The germline V gene encodes CDR1 MDHEN and CDR2 SYDVKM. This CDR3 spans 15 amino acids.

The chain's CDR3 is CASSLVEGGAGTDTQYF. CDR3 bases: TGCGCCAGCAGCTTGGTGGAGGGCGGAGCCGGCACAGATACGCAGTATTTT. V and J are TRBV5-1 and TRBJ2-3, with D possibly TRBD2 on 6 matching bases. Germline CDR1 reads SGHRS; CDR2 reads YFSETQ. The CDR3 covers 17 residues. Deletions cut 0 bases from V and 1 base from J, with 15 bases between.

The J gene is TRBJ2-3, the V gene TRBV4-3; the match to TRBD2 covers 12 bases. Germline loops: CDR1 LGHNA, CDR2 YSLEER. This CDR3 has 18 residues. Germline trimming cut 1 base from V and 3 bases from J; bases unmatched to any gene: 8. CDR3 region: CASSQGLAGGPITDTQYF. CDR3 sequence (DNA): TGCGCCAGCAGCCAAGGCCTAGCGGGGGGGCCTATTACAGATACGCAGTATTTT.

This clone was recorded only once. V usage is TRBV6-5 and J usage is TRBJ1-2, with D uncertain. Germline lookup yields CDR1 MNHEY and CDR2 SVGAGI. There are 13 residues in the CDR3. Trimming pared 0 bases from V and 6 bases from J, leaving 8 bases between. The CDR3 DNA reads as TGTGCCAGCAGTTACTCGGGCAGAGATGGCTACACCTTC. It yields the protein CASSYSGRDGYTF.

This clone was picked up a small number of times. The chain has TRBV6-6 and TRBJ1-2; perhaps TRBD1 as D (5 bases). V dropped 6 bases and J dropped 7 bases, with 15 bases sitting between them. The CDR3 totals 13 residues. Germline V gene sequence: CDR1 MNHNY, CDR2 SVGAGI (reference sequence). The CDR3, as DNA: TGTGCCAGCAGGGAGCAGGGAGGCGGTGGCTACACCTTC. It specifies CASREQGGGGYTF.

This clone has only one observation. The chain uses TRBV5-1 and TRBJ2-7; D is uncertain. Germline CDR1 is SGHRS and CDR2 is YFSETQ. The CDR3 consists of 17 residues. Trimming removed 2 bases at V and 3 bases at J, with 21 bases between. The DNA of the CDR3 is TGCGCCAGCAGCTTTTTCACGCGGTTGGGGTGGCGCTACGAGCAGTACTTC. This translates into CASSFFTRLGWRYEQYF.